The 4 T cell receptor beta chains below come from one sample, sequenced in a study of low-dose radiotherapy and immunotherapy resistance in tumors. TRAV- and TRBV-specific primers were used for first-strand cDNA, which covered alpha and beta chains. Amplification, which lasted roughly 22 PCR cycles, used a constant-region primer and V-primer adapter to amplify TCRs. TCRdb re-derived calls from the reads in MiXCR, one entry per CDR3 protein. Of approximately 6,400 distinct CDR3 sequences in the sample, approximately 71% were seen once. These receptors came from a human donor with advanced metastatic prostate, ovarian, gallbladder or colorectal cancer (not recorded which). This table probably holds off-target reads from a library built for another chain.

The rearrangement joins TRBV27 to TRBJ1-3, with a tentative D call TRBD1 (5 bases). The germline V gene has CDR1 MNHEY and CDR2 SMNVEV (reference sequence). The CDR3 has 17 amino acids. The ends were cut back, 4 bases at V and 4 bases at J, with 20 bases in the middle. The CDR3: CASSSVGATVTGNTIYF. The CDR3 region has the DNA TGTGCCAGCAGTTCCGTGGGAGCGACAGTAACAGGAAACACCATATATTTT.

The chain uses TRBV5-4 and TRBJ2-2; either TRBD1 or TRBD2 may supply D (6 bases each). The germline V and J ends were trimmed by 5 bases and 2 bases, with 16 bases remaining between them. Germline V gene sequence: CDR1 SGHNT, CDR2 YYREEE (reference sequence). This CDR3 has 16 residues. Here the CDR3 DNA reads TGTGCCAGCAGGTCCTCGGGGGCGATAAACACCGGGGAGCTGTTTTTT. It yields the protein CASRSSGAINTGELFF.

J is TRBJ2-7 and V is TRBV4-2; D gene uncertain. The CDR3 has 16 residues. Trimming shortened V by 2 bases and J by 0 bases, and 14 bases separated the two germline ends. Germline V lookup: CDR1 LGHNA, CDR2 YNFKEQ. CDR3 sequence: CASSQIGQKGSYEQYF. Here the CDR3 DNA reads TGTGCCAGCAGCCAAATTGGTCAGAAAGGCTCCTACGAGCAGTACTTC.

This clonotype appeared a few times. The CDR3 spells CASSYPTSGDASTDTQYF. The CDR3 region has the DNA TGTGCCAGCAGTTACCCGACTAGCGGGGACGCTAGCACAGATACGCAGTATTTT. The genes are TRBV6-6 and TRBJ2-3, with 11 bases identical to TRBD2. Per the germline V gene, CDR1 is MNHNY and CDR2 is SVGAGI (reference sequence). With 2 bases clipped from V and 0 bases from J, the junction kept 7 bases outside the gene matches. The CDR3 is 18 residues long.